This T cell receptor beta chain derives from a study of vaccination effects on CD4 cells after COVID-19. Germline V gene sequence: CDR1 MDHEN, CDR2 SYDVKM. Deletions cut 5 bases from V and 11 bases from J, with 15 bases between. CDR3 length equals 12 residues. Culture lasted roughly 9 days before CD4+ T cell isolation. Two doses of BNT162b2 or mRNA-1273 vaccine were administered to participants. Half-medium replacement with IL-2 medium occurred on days 3 and 7. About this clone itself: Its antigen is undetermined.

Clones were read by immunoSEQ multiplex PCR, and TCRdb kept only the in-frame ones, dropping some. This sample has tens of thousands of clones, with roughly 73% found just once. Sequencing was performed on CD4+ T cells from PBMCs cultured without peptide, taken after COVID-19 vaccination. The receptor was isolated from a human donor who received a COVID-19 vaccine. The rearrangement links TRBV28 to TRBJ1-2, with a tentative D call TRBD1 (6 bases). CDR3 protein: CASSLSTGSYTF. Written as DNA, the CDR3 is TGTGCCAGCAGTCTCTCGACAGGTTCGTACACCTTC.